Here is one T cell receptor beta chain with its context. This specimen belongs to a study of graft-versus-host responses after intestinal transplantation. V shed 4 bases, J shed 6 bases, and the junction held 19 bases outside the gene matches. The CDR3 runs to 17 residues. Germline-derived CDR1 and CDR2 are SGHDT and YYEEEE. Only in-frame clones appear in the TCRdb table, and some are missing; sequencing was by immunoSEQ multiplex PCR. The sample records about 98,000 clones, roughly 82% being singletons. The sample in question was PBMCs, obtained 255 days after intestinal transplant. The chain employs TRBV5-6 and TRBJ2-7, with 7 nucleotides matching TRBD1. This clonotype originated in a human patient who received an intestinal transplant, so some T cells may come from the graft donor. For the CDR3, the DNA is TGTGCCAGCAGCGATGGGCCAGGGGGACGGGGTTTCGGCGAGCAGTACTTC. Translation gives CASSDGPGGRGFGEQYF.